A single sample is the source of the 20 T cell receptor beta chains below, sequenced in a study of blood T cell repertoires in COVID-19. Measured with immunoSEQ multiplex PCR; TCRdb has only the in-frame clones, and not every one. The table records about 210,000 clones, about 90% of them present only once. Sequencing was carried out using peripheral blood. Receptor source: a man under 40 with acute or convalescent COVID-19.

The chain has TRBV5-4 and TRBJ1-2; tentatively, D is TRBD1 (6 bases). With 2 bases removed from V and 8 bases from J, the gap between germline ends came to 13 bases. The CDR3 is 13 residues long. Looked up from germline, CDR1 is SGHNT and CDR2 is YYREEE (reference sequence). The CDR3 region is CASSLNPGDGYTF. The CDR3 DNA is TGTGCCAGCAGCTTAAATCCAGGGGACGGCTACACCTTC.

The table lists this clone with a count of one. V and J are TRBV10-3 and TRBJ2-7; D possibly corresponds to TRBD2 (6 bases). The CDR3 runs to 14 residues. Between the trimmed V and J ends, which lost 2 bases and 5 bases, there was a span of 13 bases. Germline V gene sequence: CDR1 ENHRY, CDR2 SYGVKD. In DNA form, the CDR3 reads TGTGCCATCAGTGAGAGTCAGGGACTCCACGAGCAGTACTTC. Protein sequence: CAISESQGLHEQYF.

This clone was detected only once. V usage is TRBV2 and J usage is TRBJ2-7; 8 bases fit TRBD1. This CDR3 comprises 14 residues. V lost 6 bases to trimming and J lost 5 bases; unmatched junction nucleotides: 9. Germline-derived CDR1 and CDR2 are SNHLY and FYNNEI. CDR3 nucleotide sequence: TGTGCCAGCAGGAAGACAGGGGAAGTGAACGAGCAGTACTTC. Translating gives CASRKTGEVNEQYF.

The chain carries TRBV28 and TRBJ1-2; the D gene is possibly TRBD1 (6 bases). CDR3 length: 16 amino acids. Between the trimmed V and J ends, which lost 4 bases and 4 bases, there was a span of 19 bases. Germline V gives CDR1 MDHEN, CDR2 SYDVKM. This CDR3 reads CASSSYSGGGIYGYTF. DNA for the CDR3: TGTGCCAGCAGTTCCTATTCTGGGGGCGGTATCTATGGCTACACCTTC.

This chain links TRBV2 with TRBJ1-5; TRBD1 is a possible D gene (5 bases). The CDR3 runs 16 residues. Trimming took 4 bases from V and 2 from J, leaving 15 bases between them. Germline loops: CDR1 SNHLY, CDR2 FYNNEI. CDR3 residues: CASSAREWPRNQPQHF. CDR3 nucleotides: TGTGCCAGCAGTGCCAGGGAATGGCCCCGCAATCAGCCCCAGCATTTT.

V usage is TRBV30 and J usage is TRBJ1-2; D is possibly TRBD1 (5 bases). CDR1 and CDR2 from the germline V gene are GTSNPN and SVGIG (reference sequence). V lost 1 base, J lost 5 bases, and 17 bases lay in between. The CDR3 is 15 residues long. DNA for the CDR3: TGTGCCTGGAGTGCCCTAATGGGGGGGAGGTATGGCTACACCTTC. Translation gives CAWSALMGGRYGYTF.

The chain carries TRBV28 and TRBJ2-1, with 7 bases matching TRBD1. CDR1 and CDR2 (germline): MDHEN, SYDVKM. The trim removed 8 bases at V and 13 bases at J, leaving 8 bases unmatched. The CDR3 consists of 11 residues. CDR3 region: CASHSTGSQFF. CDR3 DNA: TGTGCCAGCCATTCGACAGGGTCACAGTTCTTC.

This chain joins TRBV18 and TRBJ2-2, with D uncertain. The CDR3 totals 14 residues. Germline CDR1 reads KGHSH; CDR2 reads LQKENI. Trimming pared 7 bases from V and 5 bases from J, leaving 14 bases between. The CDR3 sequence: CASYPPIRTGELFF. The CDR3 DNA follows: TGTGCCAGCTACCCCCCGATTAGAACCGGGGAGCTGTTTTTT.

The rearrangement joins TRBV29-1 to TRBJ1-1, with no clear D. Trimming cost V 6 bases and J 4 bases, with 15 bases left between them. CDR1 SQVTM and CDR2 ANQGSEA come from the germline V gene. The CDR3 runs 13 residues. CDR3 region: CSVDTSEVTEAFF. CDR3 bases: TGCAGCGTAGATACTTCGGAGGTCACTGAAGCTTTCTTT.

The V call is TRBV20-1, the J call TRBJ2-5; D is undetermined. The CDR3 length is 10 residues. V lost 2 bases to trimming and J lost 5 bases, with 3 bases between them. CDR1 DFQATT and CDR2 SNEGSKA come from the germline V gene (reference sequence). The CDR3 spells CSARSETQYF. DNA for the CDR3: TGCAGTGCTAGATCGGAGACCCAGTACTTC.

This rearrangement joins TRBV3-1 (or the pseudogene TRBV3-2) to TRBJ2-5; D perhaps matches TRBD2 (6 bases). V lost 3 bases and J 4 bases, leaving 18 bases between the germline ends. Germline-derived CDR1 and CDR2 are LGHDT and YNNKEL (reference sequence). The CDR3 has 16 residues. The DNA for the CDR3 is TGTGCCAGCAGCCAGGACCTAGCCGGGGGTAGAGAGACCCAGTACTTC. Protein: CASSQDLAGGRETQYF.

V and J are TRBV3-1 (or the pseudogene TRBV3-2) and TRBJ1-2; D perhaps matches TRBD1 (5 bases). CDR1 and CDR2 from the germline V gene are LGHDT and YNNKEL (reference sequence). CDR3 length: 14 residues. The germline V and J ends were trimmed by 5 bases and 2 bases, with 12 bases remaining between them. DNA for the CDR3: TGTGCCAGCAGCACCCGACAGACGAACTATGGCTACACCTTC. Residues: CASSTRQTNYGYTF.

This chain joins TRBV27 and TRBJ1-5, with TRBD1 as a possible D gene (6 bases). Germline-derived CDR1 and CDR2 are MNHEY and SMNVEV (reference sequence). CDR3 size: 13 residues. Trimming took off 8 bases at V and 0 bases at J, with 8 bases between the two ends. CDR3 in amino acids: CASQGNSNQPQHF. As DNA, the CDR3 is TGTGCCAGCCAGGGGAATAGCAATCAGCCCCAGCATTTT.

The V call is TRBV20-1, the J call TRBJ2-2, with TRBD1 matching 7 bases. Trimming removed 3 bases from V and 5 bases from J; junction bases left unmatched: 6. Germline lookup yields CDR1 DFQATT and CDR2 SNEGSKA (reference sequence). The CDR3 totals 14 residues. CDR3 coding DNA: TGCAGTGCTAGTAAGGGGGCAGGGACCGGGGAGCTGTTTTTT. This translates into CSASKGAGTGELFF.

The gene calls are TRBV12-3 or TRBV12-4 and TRBJ2-7; weak D call: TRBD1 (6 bases). The CDR3 covers 13 residues. V was shortened by 7 bases and J by 6 bases, with 16 bases between the two germline ends. The CDR3 bases are TGTGCCAGCATCTCCAGCCAGGGGTCCGAGCAGTACTTC. Translated: CASISSQGSEQYF.

The chain employs TRBV11-3 and TRBJ2-4, with TRBD2 identical over 7 bases. V shed 2 bases, J shed 9 bases, and the junction held 13 bases outside the gene matches. Germline V gives CDR1 SGHNT, CDR2 YENEEA. The CDR3 totals 16 residues. DNA of the CDR3: TGTGCCAGCAGCTTAAGGGCGGGAGTGACGGTGAGCATTCAGTACTTC. Amino acid sequence: CASSLRAGVTVSIQYF. The variable domain in full, with the rest retrieved from reference TRBV11-3 and TRBJ2-4, is EAGVVQSPRYKIIEKKQPVAFWCNPISGHNTLYWYLQNLGQGPELLIRYENEEAVDDSQLPKDRFSAERLKGVDSTLKIQPAELGDSAVYLCASSLRAGVTVSIQYFGAGTRLSVL.

The rearrangement uses TRBV19 and TRBJ1-3; D gene ambiguous. The V end was cut by 8 bases, the J end by 0 bases, with 11 bases between. CDR1 and CDR2 (germline): LNHDA, SQIVND (reference sequence). The CDR3 length is 14 residues. The CDR3 protein is CASRRESSGNTIYF. CDR3 coding DNA: TGTGCCAGTCGGCGGGAAAGCTCTGGAAACACCATATATTTT.

The genes are TRBV19 and TRBJ1-2; D is unclear. The CDR3 is 13 amino acids. From germline, CDR1 is LNHDA and CDR2 SQIVND (reference sequence). V dropped 5 bases and J dropped 6 bases, with 13 bases sitting between them. The CDR3 DNA reads as TGTGCCAGTAGTTCGTCAGGTGGAAATGGCTACACCTTC. It codes for CASSSSGGNGYTF. Looking up the rest from reference TRBV19 and TRBJ1-2 gives the full variable domain: DGGITQSPKYLFRKEGQNVTLSCEQNLNHDAMYWYRQDPGQGLRLIYYSQIVNDFQKGDIAEGYSVSREKKESFPLTVTSAQKNPTAFYLCASSSSGGNGYTFGSGTRLTVV.

The V and J genes are TRBV5-1 and TRBJ2-7; 9 bases fit TRBD2. CDR1 SGHRS and CDR2 YFSETQ come from the germline V gene. V dropped 1 base and J dropped 3; count of bases not matched to a gene: 8. The length of the CDR3 is 16 residues. CDR3 DNA sequence: TGCGCCAGCAGCTTGCCTAGCGGGAAGTTTGGCTACGAGCAGTACTTC. Amino acids: CASSLPSGKFGYEQYF.

The rearrangement uses TRBV7-9 and TRBJ2-7; D perhaps matches TRBD2 (7 bases). Germline V gives CDR1 SEHNR, CDR2 FQNEAQ (reference sequence). The CDR3 sequence is 16 residues long. Trimming took 5 bases from V and 3 from J, leaving 20 bases between them. CDR3 sequence: CASSRKGGANLYEQYF. Here the CDR3 DNA reads TGTGCCAGCAGCCGCAAAGGGGGGGCGAATCTCTACGAGCAGTACTTC.